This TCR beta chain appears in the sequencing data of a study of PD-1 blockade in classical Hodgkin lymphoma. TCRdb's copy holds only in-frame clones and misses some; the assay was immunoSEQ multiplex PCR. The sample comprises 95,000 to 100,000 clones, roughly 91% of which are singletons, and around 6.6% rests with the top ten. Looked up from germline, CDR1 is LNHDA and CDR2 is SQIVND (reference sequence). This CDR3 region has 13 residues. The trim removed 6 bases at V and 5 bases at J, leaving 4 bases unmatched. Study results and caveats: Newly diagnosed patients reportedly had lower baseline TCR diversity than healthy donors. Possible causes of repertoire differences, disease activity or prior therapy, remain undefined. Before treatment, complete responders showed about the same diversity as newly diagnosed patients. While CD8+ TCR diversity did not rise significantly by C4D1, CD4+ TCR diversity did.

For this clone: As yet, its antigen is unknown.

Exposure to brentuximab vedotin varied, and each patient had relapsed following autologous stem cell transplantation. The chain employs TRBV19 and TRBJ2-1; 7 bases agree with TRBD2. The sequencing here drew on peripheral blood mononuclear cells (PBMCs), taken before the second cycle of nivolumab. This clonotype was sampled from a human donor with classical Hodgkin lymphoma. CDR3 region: CASSLSGDNEQFF. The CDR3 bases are TGTGCCAGTAGCCTAAGCGGGGACAATGAGCAGTTCTTC.